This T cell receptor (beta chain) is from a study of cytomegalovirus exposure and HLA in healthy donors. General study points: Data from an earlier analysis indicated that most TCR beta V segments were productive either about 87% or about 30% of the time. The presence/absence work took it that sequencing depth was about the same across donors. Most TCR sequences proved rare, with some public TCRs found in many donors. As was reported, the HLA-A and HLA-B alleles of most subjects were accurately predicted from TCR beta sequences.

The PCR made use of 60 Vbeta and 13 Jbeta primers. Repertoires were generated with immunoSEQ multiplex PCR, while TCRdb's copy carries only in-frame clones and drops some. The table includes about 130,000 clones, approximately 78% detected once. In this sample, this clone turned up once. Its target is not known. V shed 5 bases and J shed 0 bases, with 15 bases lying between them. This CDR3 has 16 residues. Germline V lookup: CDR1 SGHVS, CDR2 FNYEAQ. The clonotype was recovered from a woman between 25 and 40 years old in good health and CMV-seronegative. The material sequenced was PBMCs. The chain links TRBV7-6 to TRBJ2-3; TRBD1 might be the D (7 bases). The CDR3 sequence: CASSPGGGSSTDTQYF. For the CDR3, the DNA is TGTGCCAGCAGCCCCGGAGGGGGCTCTAGCACAGATACGCAGTATTTT.